This T cell receptor beta chain comes out of a study of blood T cell repertoires in COVID-19. About the study: There were acute and convalescent COVID-19 samples, and they came from the United States, Italy and Spain. The analysed material was cDNA or gDNA that came from T cells, B-cell-depleted T cells, or PBMCs.

Germline loops: CDR1 SNHLY, CDR2 FYNNEI. This CDR3 spans 14 amino acids. V dropped 3 bases and J dropped 0 bases, with 9 bases sitting between them. Sequenced by immunoSEQ multiplex PCR; TCRdb stores in-frame clones only, minus some. The sample holds 250,000 or so clones, 89% seen once. The chain joins TRBV2 to TRBJ2-7; D gene ambiguous. The sample was peripheral blood. The sequence was obtained from a woman between 40 and 55 years old who had recovered from COVID-19. The CDR3 is CASSETYSSYEQYF. DNA for the CDR3: TGTGCCAGCAGTGAGACTTATAGCTCCTACGAGCAGTACTTC.